The entry below describes one T cell receptor beta chain. Methods used by the authors: Amplified reference gene primers provided the basis for estimating nucleated cell counts. The repertoire was sequenced with immunoSEQ multiplex PCR; TCRdb's copy has only in-frame clones and lacks some. Clone size and the V and J calls come from that table; the DNA yielded D and trimming. The data show 50,000 to 75,000 clones, with roughly 82% seen just once and approximately 5.3% held by the top ten. This entry comes from a study of blood T cell repertoires in COVID-19. Across the study: Some COVID-19 samples were acute and others convalescent; all came from the United States, Italy and Spain. From T cells, B-cell-depleted T cells, or PBMCs came the material, which was cDNA or gDNA.

The CDR3 runs to 15 residues. The germline V gene encodes CDR1 MNHNY and CDR2 SVGAGI (reference sequence). V was shortened by 2 bases and J by 3 bases, with 11 bases between the two germline ends. Material for sequencing was peripheral blood. The V call is TRBV6-6, the J call TRBJ1-5; maybe TRBD1 (6 bases). This clonotype originated in a human donor in a cohort sampled during active COVID-19. CDR3 coding DNA: TGTGCCAGCAGTTACCTCGACAGGAACAATCAGCCCCAGCATTTT. Translating gives CASSYLDRNNQPQHF.